This T cell receptor (beta chain) was identified in a study of post-analysis software for immune sequencing data. Study-wide context: Patients with relapsing-remitting, secondary progressive and progressive-relapsing multiple sclerosis courses were all represented.

Points from the study as a whole: Patients showed TRBV5-6, TRBV5-1 and TRBV20-1 among five TRBV segments more frequent than in controls. Significantly decreased normalized Chao1 diversity was recorded for multiple sclerosis patients relative to controls.

About this clonotype: No antigen is known for it.

Looked up from germline, CDR1 is DFQATT and CDR2 is SNEGSKA (reference sequence). The V and J ends lost 0 bases and 1 base, in that order; junction bases with no gene match: 5. This CDR3 region has 15 residues. Libraries were made from TCR beta cDNA, and they carried unique molecular identifiers. The yield from roughly 1 to 10 million T cells was 500,000 or so cDNA molecules in total. Using its own MiXCR run on the PCR reads, TCRdb lists one record per CDR3 protein. The sample records some 800,000 distinct CDR3 sequences, under 60% being singletons. This chain joins TRBV20-1 and TRBJ1-1, with TRBD1 identical over 7 bases. The clonotype originates from a girl aged 10-17 years with multiple sclerosis. The sample taken for sequencing was blood. DNA for the CDR3: TGCAGTGCTAGAGATCAGGGGGGGGGGAACACTGAAGCTTTCTTT. This encodes CSARDQGGGNTEAFF.